This T cell receptor (beta chain) was sequenced during a study of T cell changes during pregnancy in multiple sclerosis (dated by TCRdb to between 2018 and 2021). Notes on the research overall: The study examined how the T cell repertoire changed over the course of pregnancy in women with multiple sclerosis.

Note on this clone: Its cognate antigen has yet to be identified. There are no base qualities to consult, and no much larger clone falls within one base.

CDR1 GTSNPN and CDR2 SVGIG were looked up in the germline V gene (reference sequence). For this chain, trimming is 2 bases at the V end and 6 bases at the J end, and the number of junction bases without a gene match is 18. From the cysteine through the phenylalanine, the CDR3 covers 17 amino acids. Only the CDR3 part of the read is kept: 51 bases, read in frame from the first base. The receptor library was made with the immunoSEQ multiplex PCR assay. TCRdb holds this immuneACCESS table with in-frame rearrangements only. Some clones are missing; in checked studies, unresolved V genes explain under half, and the rest has no known cause. This sample has approximately 44,000 clones in its table, and roughly nine tenths of those were observed once. The ten most abundant clones make up approximately 0.61% of the sample.

Here the sequenced sample was CD4+ T cells from peripheral blood mononuclear cells, taken in the first trimester of pregnancy. The sequence joins TRBV30 to TRBJ1-2; 7 central bases correspond to TRBD1. This TCR was sampled from a female donor with multiple sclerosis, enrolled in a pregnancy study. The CDR3 sequence is CAWSPRSENRGLDGYTF. In nucleotides, the sequence is TGTGCCTGGAGTCCTCGATCGGAAAACAGGGGTCTTGATGGCTACACCTTC.